This TCR beta chain was sequenced in a study of neurological immune-mediated disorders. TCRdb re-derived calls from the 5' RACE reads in MiXCR, one entry per CDR3 protein. This table holds tens of thousands of distinct CDR3 sequences, roughly 10% found once. This clonotype has a handful of counts. Indicated time point: longitudinal time-point 1 (baseline). Deletions cut 2 bases from V and 1 base from J, with 5 bases between. This CDR3 has 13 amino acids. From germline, CDR1 is MNHNS and CDR2 SASEGT. This chain uses TRBV6-1 with TRBJ1-1; D not certain. The source is a male donor with HTLV-1-associated myelopathy (HAM/TSP). The sample taken for sequencing was PBMCs. CDR3: CASSEKENTEAFF. CDR3 coding DNA: TGTGCCAGCAGTGAAAAGGAGAACACTGAAGCTTTCTTT.